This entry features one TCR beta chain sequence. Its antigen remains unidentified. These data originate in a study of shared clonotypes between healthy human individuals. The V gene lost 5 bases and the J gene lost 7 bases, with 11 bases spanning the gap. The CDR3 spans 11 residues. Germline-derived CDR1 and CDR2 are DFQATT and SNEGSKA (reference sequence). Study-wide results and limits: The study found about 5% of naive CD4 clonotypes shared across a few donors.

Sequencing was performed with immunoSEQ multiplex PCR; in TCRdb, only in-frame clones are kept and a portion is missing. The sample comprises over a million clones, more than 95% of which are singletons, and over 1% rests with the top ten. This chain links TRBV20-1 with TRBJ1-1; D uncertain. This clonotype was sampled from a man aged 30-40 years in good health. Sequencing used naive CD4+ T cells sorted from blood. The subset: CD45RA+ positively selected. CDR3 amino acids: CSARRRNEAFF. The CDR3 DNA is TGCAGTGCTCGTCGACGGAATGAAGCTTTCTTT.